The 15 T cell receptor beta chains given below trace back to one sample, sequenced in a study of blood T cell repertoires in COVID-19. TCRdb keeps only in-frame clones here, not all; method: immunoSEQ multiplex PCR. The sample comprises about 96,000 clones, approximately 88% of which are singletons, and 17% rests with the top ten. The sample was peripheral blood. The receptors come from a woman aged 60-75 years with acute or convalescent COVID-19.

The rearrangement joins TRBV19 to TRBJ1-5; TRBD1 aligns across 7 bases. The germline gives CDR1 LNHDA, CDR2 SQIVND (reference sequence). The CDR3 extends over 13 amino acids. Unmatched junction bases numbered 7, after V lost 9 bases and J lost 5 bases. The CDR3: CASHAQGDQPQHF. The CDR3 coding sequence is TGTGCCAGCCACGCGCAGGGGGATCAGCCCCAGCATTTT.

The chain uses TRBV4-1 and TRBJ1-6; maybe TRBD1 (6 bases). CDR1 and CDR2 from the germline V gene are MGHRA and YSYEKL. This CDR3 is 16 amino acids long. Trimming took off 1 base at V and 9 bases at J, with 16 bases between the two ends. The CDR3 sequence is CASSQVRDMSSSPLHF. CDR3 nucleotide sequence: TGCGCCAGCAGCCAAGTAAGGGACATGAGTAGTTCACCCCTCCACTTT.

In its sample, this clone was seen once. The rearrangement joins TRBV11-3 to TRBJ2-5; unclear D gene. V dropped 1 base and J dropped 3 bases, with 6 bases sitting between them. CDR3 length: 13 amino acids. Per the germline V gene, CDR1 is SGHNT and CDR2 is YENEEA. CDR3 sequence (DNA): TGTGCCAGCAGCTTAGTATCAGAAGAGACCCAGTACTTC. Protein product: CASSLVSEETQYF.

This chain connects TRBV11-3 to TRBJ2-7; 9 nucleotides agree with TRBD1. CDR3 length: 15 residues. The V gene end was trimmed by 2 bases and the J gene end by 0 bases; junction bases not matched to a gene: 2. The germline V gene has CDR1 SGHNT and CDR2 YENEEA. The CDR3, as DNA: TGTGCCAGCAGCTTAAGGACAGGGGACTCCTACGAGCAGTACTTC. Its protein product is CASSLRTGDSYEQYF. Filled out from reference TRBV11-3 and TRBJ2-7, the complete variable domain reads EAGVVQSPRYKIIEKKQPVAFWCNPISGHNTLYWYLQNLGQGPELLIRYENEEAVDDSQLPKDRFSAERLKGVDSTLKIQPAELGDSAVYLCASSLRTGDSYEQYFGPGTRLTVT.

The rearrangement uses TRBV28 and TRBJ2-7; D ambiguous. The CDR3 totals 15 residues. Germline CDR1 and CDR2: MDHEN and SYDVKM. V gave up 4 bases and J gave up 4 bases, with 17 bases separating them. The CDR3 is CASSSIPVSLYEQYF. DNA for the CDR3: TGTGCCAGCAGTTCAATCCCGGTTTCACTATACGAGCAGTACTTC.

The CDR3 bases are TGTGCCAGCAGCTTAGGCTCGGGGGTAACCTACGAGCAGTACTTC. This gives the protein CASSLGSGVTYEQYF. The chain has TRBV7-2 and TRBJ2-7, with D possibly TRBD2 on 6 matching bases. Trimming left V 1 base short and J 2 bases short, with 12 bases between. The germline CDR1 and CDR2 sequences are SGHTA and FQGNSA. The CDR3 loop spans 15 amino acids.

The CDR3 nucleotides are TGTGCCAGCAGCGTAGATCCGGGATTAACGTACAATGAGCAGTTCTTC. Protein product: CASSVDPGLTYNEQFF. This chain connects TRBV9 to TRBJ2-1; D perhaps matches TRBD2 (5 bases). This CDR3 contains 16 residues. The ends were cut back, 0 bases at V and 4 bases at J, with 14 bases in the middle. The V gene's germline CDR1 is SGDLS and CDR2 YYNGEE.

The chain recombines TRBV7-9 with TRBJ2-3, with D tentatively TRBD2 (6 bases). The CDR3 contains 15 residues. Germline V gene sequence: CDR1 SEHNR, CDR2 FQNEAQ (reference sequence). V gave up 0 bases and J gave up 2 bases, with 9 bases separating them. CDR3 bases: TGTGCCAGCAGCTTAGCACGGGGGACCACAGATACGCAGTATTTT. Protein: CASSLARGTTDTQYF.

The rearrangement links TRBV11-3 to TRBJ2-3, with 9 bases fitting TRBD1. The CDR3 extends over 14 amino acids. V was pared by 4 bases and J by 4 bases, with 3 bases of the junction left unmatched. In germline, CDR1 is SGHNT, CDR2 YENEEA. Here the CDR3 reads CASSSGQGPDTQYF. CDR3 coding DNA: TGTGCCAGCAGCTCGGGACAGGGTCCAGATACGCAGTATTTT.

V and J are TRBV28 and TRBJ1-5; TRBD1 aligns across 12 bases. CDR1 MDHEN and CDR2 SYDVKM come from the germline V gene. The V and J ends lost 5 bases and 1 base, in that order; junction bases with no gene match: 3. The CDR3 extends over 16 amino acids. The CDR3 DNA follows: TGTGCCAGCAGTCGGGACAGGGGGCTGAGCAATCAGCCCCAGCATTTT. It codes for CASSRDRGLSNQPQHF.

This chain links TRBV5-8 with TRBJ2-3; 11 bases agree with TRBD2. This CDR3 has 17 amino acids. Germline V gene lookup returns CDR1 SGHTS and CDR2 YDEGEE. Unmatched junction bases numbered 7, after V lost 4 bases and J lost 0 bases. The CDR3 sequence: CASSRGSSGGSTDTQYF. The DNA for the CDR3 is TGTGCCAGCAGCAGGGGGTCTAGCGGGGGGAGCACAGATACGCAGTATTTT.

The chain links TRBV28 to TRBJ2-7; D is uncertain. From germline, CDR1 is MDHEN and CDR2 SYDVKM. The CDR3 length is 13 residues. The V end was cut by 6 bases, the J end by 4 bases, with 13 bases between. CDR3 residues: CASSFGFMYEQYF. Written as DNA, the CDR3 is TGTGCCAGCAGCTTCGGTTTTATGTACGAGCAGTACTTC.

As DNA, the CDR3 is TGTGCCAGCAGCGGGCAGGGGTCCCCCTCCTCCTACGAGCAGTACTTC. Protein product: CASSGQGSPSSYEQYF. The genes are TRBV5-4 and TRBJ2-7; tentatively, D is TRBD1 (6 bases). Looked up from germline, CDR1 is SGHNT and CDR2 is YYREEE (reference sequence). V dropped 4 bases and J dropped 0 bases, with 17 bases sitting between them. The CDR3 length is 16 residues.

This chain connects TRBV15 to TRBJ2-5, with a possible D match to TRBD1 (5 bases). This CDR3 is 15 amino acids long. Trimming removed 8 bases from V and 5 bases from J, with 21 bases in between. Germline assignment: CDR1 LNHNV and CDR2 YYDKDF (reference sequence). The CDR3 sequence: CATAKRGQGGETQYF. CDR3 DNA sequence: TGTGCCACCGCGAAAAGAGGCCAGGGCGGCGAGACCCAGTACTTC.

CDR3 DNA: TGCGCCAGCAGCGCCCCAGGGACTGGAAACACCATATATTTT. This sequence encodes CASSAPGTGNTIYF. This chain links TRBV5-1 with TRBJ1-3; D perhaps matches TRBD1 (5 bases). Germline V gives CDR1 SGHRS, CDR2 YFSETQ. There are 14 residues in the CDR3. Between the trimmed V and J ends, which lost 4 bases and 2 bases, there was a span of 10 bases.